The entry below describes one T cell receptor (beta chain). The V gene's germline CDR1 is LGHNA and CDR2 YNFKEQ. The CDR3 runs 13 residues. V lost 4 bases to trimming and J lost 8 bases, with 12 bases between them. The data derive from a study of T cell responses to AZD1222 COVID-19 vaccine. This table comes from immunoSEQ multiplex PCR, and its TCRdb copy is limited to in-frame clones, with some not included. The table lists about 100,000 clones, more than 75% of them singletons, with 15% to 20% in the top ten. This sequence was found in an adult in good health. This sequence joins TRBV4-2 and TRBJ2-1, with D perhaps matching TRBD1 (6 bases). The sequenced sample was peripheral blood, obtained on day 0 of AZD1222 vaccination. CDR3 region: CASSRGQLYEQFF. In DNA form, the CDR3 reads TGTGCCAGCAGCCGAGGACAGTTATATGAGCAGTTCTTC.